What follows is one TCR beta chain and its context. The target antigen is unknown. This sample is part of a study of T-cell memory formation after mild COVID-19. Study-wide points: CD4+ clones that contracted lay mainly in CM and EM; CD8+ ones lay in EMRA. Balance between CD4 and CD8 was seen in clones contracting day 15 to 85, and a CD4+ lean was seen in later expanders.

Per the germline V gene, CDR1 is MNHNS and CDR2 is SASEGT. Germline trimming cut 4 bases from V and 4 bases from J; bases unmatched to any gene: 3. The CDR3 contains 15 residues. MiXCR was run by TCRdb on the 5' RACE reads, yielding one entry per CDR3 protein. The repertoire includes 250,000 to 350,000 distinct CDR3 sequences, roughly 15% of them detected once, and roughly 20% sits in the top ten. This chain connects TRBV6-1 to TRBJ2-5; 13 bases map to TRBD2. What was sequenced was PBMCs or a T cell subset sorted from them (not recorded which). The receptor was derived from a man younger than 30 who had mild COVID-19 (a few samples of this study predate the infection). Cell type and time point are not known. The CDR3 loop reads CASSALAGGPETQYF. The CDR3 DNA is TGTGCCAGCAGTGCACTAGCGGGGGGGCCAGAGACCCAGTACTTC.